The 18 T cell receptor beta chains listed next were all sequenced from one sample in a study of follicular helper T cells after annual influenza vaccination. Time point reported: 2013-2014 season, 7 days after vaccination. Here immunoSEQ multiplex PCR was the method, and the copy in TCRdb shows in-frame clones only, minus some. Here the sample spans roughly 9,900 clones, about four fifths being singletons. This specimen was CXCR5- memory CD4+ T cells sorted from blood, taken 7 days after influenza vaccination. These TCRs come from an adult who received the influenza vaccine.

The chain uses TRBV27 and TRBJ1-6; 8 bases are a match to TRBD1. V trimming: 2 bases; J trimming: 1 base; junction bases outside the gene matches: 7. This CDR3 contains 18 residues. Germline-derived CDR1 and CDR2 are MNHEY and SMNVEV (reference sequence). The CDR3 loop reads CASSLATGGASYNSPLHF. The CDR3 DNA is TGTGCCAGCAGTTTAGCCACAGGGGGAGCTTCCTATAATTCACCCCTCCACTTT.

V is TRBV5-1 and J is TRBJ2-7; D is unresolved. V lost 3 bases, J lost 2 bases, and 9 bases lay in between. The CDR3 loop spans 13 amino acids. Germline V gene sequence: CDR1 SGHRS, CDR2 YFSETQ. In DNA, the CDR3 is TGCGCCAGCAGCTCCGACGGAACCTACGAGCAGTACTTC. Translation: CASSSDGTYEQYF.

The chain combines TRBV15 with TRBJ1-1; the D is unclear. Germline CDR1 reads LNHNV; CDR2 reads YYDKDF (reference sequence). Trimming shortened V by 0 bases and J by 3 bases, and 5 bases separated the two germline ends. The CDR3 sequence is 13 residues long. The CDR3 DNA follows: TGTGCCACCAGCAGAGAGAAGCACACTGAAGCTTTCTTT. Translating it yields CATSREKHTEAFF.

The chain carries TRBV10-2 and TRBJ2-3, with D unclear. The CDR3 runs 14 residues. CDR1 is WSHSY and CDR2 is SAAADI in the germline V gene. The V end was cut by 3 bases, the J end by 0 bases, with 7 bases between. The CDR3, as DNA: TGCGCCAGCAGTGACGCGGCTAGCACAGATACGCAGTATTTT. As protein: CASSDAASTDTQYF.

The V call is TRBV7-2, the J call TRBJ2-5; D may be TRBD2 (6 bases). The germline gives CDR1 SGHTA, CDR2 FQGNSA. V lost 3 bases and J 4 bases, leaving 9 bases between the germline ends. CDR3 length: 13 residues. The CDR3 DNA follows: TGTGCCAGCAGCTTTCAGGGAGGAGAGACCCAGTACTTC. It codes for CASSFQGGETQYF.

The chain combines TRBV5-1 with TRBJ2-1; TRBD2 is a possible D gene (6 bases). Germline CDR1 is SGHRS and CDR2 is YFSETQ. V was cut by 3 bases and J by 7 bases, with 11 bases left in between. CDR3 length: 13 amino acids. This CDR3 is CASSSTSLNEQFF. The CDR3 DNA reads TGCGCCAGCAGCTCGACTAGTTTGAATGAGCAGTTCTTC.

This chain uses TRBV7-6 with TRBJ2-5, with 10 bases aligning to TRBD1. The V gene end was trimmed by 0 bases and the J gene end by 5 bases; junction bases not matched to a gene: 9. The length of the CDR3 is 17 residues. Germline CDR1 and CDR2: SGHVS and FNYEAQ. The CDR3 DNA follows: TGTGCCAGCAGCTTAGCGCATGTCCTGGGACAGGGGGAGACCCAGTACTTC. This sequence encodes CASSLAHVLGQGETQYF.

The CDR3 region has the DNA TGTGCCAGCTCACTCTCTTCAATTGAAGCCCATGAGCAGTTCTTC. It yields the protein CASSLSSIEAHEQFF. V and J are TRBV18 and TRBJ2-1; D ambiguous. CDR1 and CDR2 (germline): KGHSH, LQKENI. The CDR3 sequence is 15 residues long. Trimming took off 4 bases at V and 8 bases at J, with 18 bases between the two ends.

This clone appeared a few times. The chain employs TRBV5-1 and TRBJ1-6; D might be TRBD1 (5 bases). V was shortened by 3 bases and J by 5 bases, with 12 bases between the two germline ends. Germline CDR1 and CDR2: SGHRS and YFSETQ. There are 15 residues in the CDR3. CDR3 nucleotide sequence: TGCGCCAGCAGCTCCTCGACAGTGAATAATTCACCCCTCCACTTT. Encoded protein: CASSSSTVNNSPLHF.

The J gene is TRBJ2-5, the V gene TRBV2; the D gene is possibly TRBD1 (5 bases). V dropped 4 bases and J dropped 4 bases, with 7 bases sitting between them. The V gene's germline CDR1 is SNHLY and CDR2 FYNNEI. The CDR3 consists of 12 residues. CDR3 region: CASSGGRETQYF. CDR3 bases: TGTGCCAGCAGTGGGGGCCGAGAGACCCAGTACTTC.

V and J are TRBV7-8 and TRBJ2-3; D unresolved. V was shortened by 6 bases and J by 3 bases, with 19 bases between the two germline ends. The CDR3 covers 16 residues. The germline V gene encodes CDR1 SGHVS and CDR2 FQNEAQ. The CDR3 nucleotides are TGTGCCAGCAGTACCTTCGCTGGGAAGGGTACAGATACGCAGTATTTT. Translating gives CASSTFAGKGTDTQYF.

This chain connects TRBV5-1 to TRBJ2-7; 11 nucleotides agree with TRBD2. The CDR3 totals 16 residues. Trimming removed 1 base from V and 4 bases from J; junction bases left unmatched: 7. The germline V gene encodes CDR1 SGHRS and CDR2 YFSETQ. CDR3 in DNA: TGCGCCAGCAGCTTGACCCCTAGCGGGAGGAATTACGAGCAGTACTTC. It translates to CASSLTPSGRNYEQYF. Full variable domain (remainder filled in from reference TRBV5-1 and TRBJ2-7): KAGVTQTPRYLIKTRGQQVTLSCSPISGHRSVSWYQQTPGQGLQFLFEYFSETQRNKGNFPGRFSGRQFSNSRSEMNVSTLELGDSALYLCASSLTPSGRNYEQYFGPGTRLTVT.

The J gene is TRBJ2-7, the V gene TRBV19; no definite D call. V was shortened by 3 bases and J by 2 bases, with 17 bases between the two germline ends. This CDR3 is 16 amino acids long. The germline V gene encodes CDR1 LNHDA and CDR2 SQIVND (reference sequence). The CDR3 here is CASSILEGKGTYEQYF. Written as DNA, the CDR3 is TGTGCCAGTAGTATTTTAGAAGGGAAAGGGACCTACGAGCAGTACTTC.

The table lists this clone with a count of one. The chain uses TRBV5-5 and TRBJ2-5; D is uncertain. With 0 bases removed from V and 4 bases from J, the gap between germline ends came to 4 bases. Germline CDR1 and CDR2: SGHKS and YYEKEE (reference sequence). The length of the CDR3 is 12 residues. DNA of the CDR3: TGTGCCAGCAGCTTGGTTTCAGAGACCCAGTACTTC. The encoded protein is CASSLVSETQYF.

The chain is built from TRBV27 and TRBJ1-1; no definite D call. The V gene's germline CDR1 is MNHEY and CDR2 SMNVEV (reference sequence). The CDR3 is made up of 15 amino acids. Trimming shortened V by 2 bases and J by 3 bases, and 13 bases separated the two germline ends. CDR3 region: CASSLPGRLDTEAFF. DNA of the CDR3: TGTGCCAGCAGTTTACCGGGCAGGTTGGACACTGAAGCTTTCTTT.

J is TRBJ2-1 and V is TRBV27, with TRBD1 as a possible D gene (6 bases). The germline V and J ends were trimmed by 2 bases and 3 bases, with 23 bases remaining between them. The germline V gene encodes CDR1 MNHEY and CDR2 SMNVEV (reference sequence). The CDR3 runs to 19 residues. The CDR3 DNA sequence: TGTGCCAGCAGTTTAAATCGTCGGTCGGGCAGGGGTTACTACAATGAGCAGTTCTTC. Amino acids: CASSLNRRSGRGYYNEQFF.

The rearrangement uses TRBV29-1 and TRBJ2-1, with D possibly matching TRBD1 (5 bases). This CDR3 spans 14 amino acids. Trimming left V 7 bases short and J 6 bases short, with 19 bases between. Germline CDR1 is SQVTM and CDR2 is ANQGSEA. CDR3 residues: CSGKTGPTRNEQFF. Here the CDR3 DNA reads TGCAGCGGGAAAACAGGACCTACACGCAATGAGCAGTTCTTC.

This clone showed up just a few times. The chain links TRBV28 to TRBJ2-7; 8 bases fit TRBD1. Germline V CDR1 and CDR2: MDHEN, SYDVKM. Unmatched junction bases numbered 9, after V lost 4 bases and J lost 7 bases. The CDR3 covers 14 residues. The CDR3 nucleotides are TGTGCCAGCAGTTCCTCGGACAGGGTCGAGGAGCAGTACTTC. It encodes CASSSSDRVEEQYF.